This is a list of T cell receptor beta chains from one sample in a study of graft-versus-host responses after intestinal transplantation. TCRdb's table, derived via immunoSEQ multiplex PCR, lists solely in-frame clones and lacks some. The data contain 14,000 or so clones, approximately 33% of them singletons. The specimen was alloreactive CD4+ T cells from a mixed lymphocyte reaction culture, collected before intestinal transplant. The receptors here all came from a human patient who received an intestinal transplant. Each CDR3 is given with its conserved first and last residue. A D gene is named only where the DNA matches it firmly. Expanded clones are given a class, and other clones once, few, many or no size at all.

cdr3_nt	cdr3_aa	v_call	j_call	d_call	clone_size
TGTGCCAGCAGCTTTCCGGACAGGGGGCACTATGGCTACACCTTC	CASSFPDRGHYGYTF	TRBV5-4	TRBJ1-2	TRBD1	few
TGTGCCAGCAGCAACCGGGACAGGGGTTTTGGGACCCAGTACTTC	CASSNRDRGFGTQYF	TRBV9	TRBJ2-5	TRBD1	.
TGTGCCAGCAGTTACTCCAAGGGAAATGAGCAGTTCTTC	CASSYSKGNEQFF	TRBV6-6	TRBJ2-1	.	.
TGTGCCAGCAGCCAAGGAGTGGGGGGCTGGACCGGGGAGCTGTTTTTT	CASSQGVGGWTGELFF	TRBV4-2	TRBJ2-2	.	.
TGCAGCGTTGCCAGGACGTTCGCTGAAGCTTTCTTT	CSVARTFAEAFF	TRBV29-1	TRBJ1-1	.	few
TGTGCCAGCAGTGAAGGGACCCGAGGGAGGTTTGACGGGGAGCTGTTTTTT	CASSEGTRGRFDGELFF	TRBV2	TRBJ2-2	.	.
TGTGCCAGCAGCCCGAACCTGACTAGCGGGTACAATGAGCAGTTCTTC	CASSPNLTSGYNEQFF	TRBV7-9	TRBJ2-1	TRBD2	.
TGCGCCAGCAGCGGGGGCCAGAATCAGCCCCAGCATTTT	CASSGGQNQPQHF	TRBV5-1	TRBJ1-5	.	.
TGTGCCAGCAGTTACTGGACAGCCCAAGAGACCCAGTACTTC	CASSYWTAQETQYF	TRBV6-5	TRBJ2-5	.	few
TGTGCCACCGAGTCACTAGCGGGAGATTCGCAGTTCTTC	CATESLAGDSQFF	TRBV15	TRBJ2-1	TRBD2	.
TGTGCCAGCAGCTTCACTAACTATGGCTACACCTTC	CASSFTNYGYTF	TRBV7-9	TRBJ1-2	.	.
TGTGCCAGCAGTTACAGGGGCTATGGCTACACCTTC	CASSYRGYGYTF	TRBV6-8	TRBJ1-2	.	few
TGTGCCAGCAGTGAAGCGCTCTTTTCCCCAGATACGCAGTATTTT	CASSEALFSPDTQYF	TRBV6-1	TRBJ2-3	.	.
TGCGCCAGCAGCTTGGGCGGGAGAGGGGATACGCAGTATTTT	CASSLGGRGDTQYF	TRBV5-1	TRBJ2-3	TRBD2	few